The rows below give T cell receptor beta chains drawn from one sample of a study of shared clonotypes between healthy human individuals. Measured with immunoSEQ multiplex PCR; TCRdb has only the in-frame clones, and not every one. The table has about 2.4 million clones, roughly 93% seen once; the top ten hold about 0.39%. The specimen was naive CD4+ T cells from PBMCs. These receptors all stem from a man between 18 and 35 years old in good health. Some clones in this sample may be carry-over from other donors' samples. The conserved cysteine and the conserved F or W are not part of the CDR3 here.

v_gene | len | CDR3aa
TRBV5-1 | 15 | ASSSTLGQFMNTEAF
TRBV5-5 | 11 | ASSSLSGREQF
TRBV9 | 13 | ASSAPGLATDTQY
TRBV2 | 13 | ASSGEQGRNYGYT
TRBV5-1 | 14 | ASSLADRQGSGELF
TRBV28 | 13 | ASSASDRANYEQY
TRBV28 | 14 | ASSFSRGLAPTRAF
TRBV5-1 | 12 | ASSLGTPGDTQY
TRBV18 | 13 | ASSSQQGPNYGYT
TRBV28 | 11 | ASSSSGDEKLF
TRBV7-3 | 10 | ASSDPTDTQY
TRBV29-1 | 11 | SAAGAGANVLT
TRBV6-1 | 11 | ASTPLGSDTQY
TRBV2 | 11 | ASRPDEYTEAF
TRBV11-1 | 13 | ASSSSKGWHTEAF
TRBV6-6 | 11 | ASSYESYNEQF
TRBV4-1 | 13 | ASSLQRVSTDTQY
TRBV7-2 | 15 | ASSFGQGAATNEKLF
TRBV18 | 16 | ASSPPGLAGTLSYEQY
TRBV27 | 16 | ASSLSPRQGAAYNEQF
TRBV19 | 12 | ASSIHRETYEQY
TRBV15 | 12 | ATSPGRAQGEQY
TRBV7-2 | 11 | ASSLARGREQY
TRBV19 | 11 | ASSLSLFGAQY
TRBV19 | 14 | ASRGQGGSGANVLT
TRBV7-7 | 14 | ASSPRDRGREETQY
TRBV6-6 | 12 | ASIDRGEGDGYT
TRBV28 | 12 | ASSPGTTHLEQY
TRBV28 | 11 | ASSLVSPYEQY
TRBV11-2 | 16 | ASSPSRTSGSSTDTQY
TRBV28 | 16 | ASSLRRAGRSGANVLT
TRBV11-3 | 11 | ASSSKALETQY
TRBV9 | 13 | ASSVRLAGGGEQF
TRBV5-1 | 15 | ASSRMPPAGGTDTQY
TRBV9 | 17 | ASSEEGFGFLVSRYEQY
TRBV10-1 | 11 | ASSELDTGELF
TRBV4-2 | 11 | ASSRLSAYEQY
TRBV5-1 | 15 | ASSLTAIISGANVLT
TRBV7-2 | 12 | ASIRDRYTDTQY
TRBV5-1 | 12 | ASSLGTGEDTQY
TRBV6-5 | 13 | ASSYSTGVVYEQY
TRBV6-1 | 14 | ASSEARPSGSYEQF
TRBV5-1 | 11 | ASSPDSHRDAF
TRBV29-1 | 12 | SATTPVTNEKLF
TRBV5-1 | 14 | ASSLTLGRAVYEQY
TRBV28 | 10 | ASSPPIREAF
TRBV5-1 | 14 | ASSLAGTTSTDTQY
TRBV28 | 14 | ASSPHGTASNQPQH
TRBV2 | 13 | ASSEASGTFYEQY
TRBV5-1 | 13 | ASSLGTSGSDEQF